The 28 T cell receptor beta chains below all came from one sample that was sequenced in a study of cytomegalovirus exposure and HLA in healthy donors. The PCR ran on 60 Vbeta and 13 Jbeta primers. Profiling relied on immunoSEQ multiplex PCR, and the TCRdb table lists in-frame clones only, not all of them. Of 170,000 or so clones in the sample, roughly 75% are singletons; the top ten hold 1%. The material sequenced was PBMCs. Receptor source: a woman between 50 and 59 years old in good health and CMV-seropositive.

The chain has TRBV2 and TRBJ1-2; 7 bases match TRBD1. The CDR3 is made up of 14 amino acids. Germline CDR1 SNHLY, CDR2 FYNNEI. V lost 6 bases, J lost 4 bases, and 8 bases stayed unmatched. The CDR3 sequence is CASRAPTGFYGYTF. The CDR3 DNA sequence: TGTGCCAGCAGGGCGCCGACAGGGTTCTATGGCTACACCTTC.

The V call is TRBV11-2, the J call TRBJ1-6, with 7 bases that match TRBD1. V trimming: 4 bases; J trimming: 8 bases; junction bases outside the gene matches: 11. Germline V CDR1 and CDR2: SGHAT, FQNNGV. The CDR3 runs to 16 residues. The CDR3 DNA follows: TGTGCCAGCAGCTCCCGACAGGGTAAAGGTTATTCACCCCTCCACTTT. This encodes CASSSRQGKGYSPLHF.

J is TRBJ1-1 and V is TRBV5-5; D remains unclear. The V end was cut by 2 bases, the J end by 4 bases, with 9 bases between. The germline gives CDR1 SGHKS, CDR2 YYEKEE (reference sequence). The CDR3 is 13 amino acids. The CDR3 reads CASSFREITEAFF. CDR3 bases: TGTGCCAGCAGCTTTCGGGAGATCACTGAAGCTTTCTTT.

This clone was detected only once. J is TRBJ1-2 and V is TRBV28; tentatively, D is TRBD1 (5 bases). The CDR3 contains 13 residues. The V end lost 3 bases, the J end lost 6 bases, and 11 bases lay between the germline ends. Germline V CDR1 and CDR2: MDHEN, SYDVKM. CDR3: CASSLPGMDGYTF. The CDR3 DNA reads as TGTGCCAGCAGTTTGCCAGGGATGGATGGCTACACCTTC.

This clone was found once. This chain connects TRBV7-9 to TRBJ1-2; D may be TRBD1 (6 bases). The CDR3 is 14 amino acids. V lost 5 bases and J lost 3, with 13 bases in between. The germline gives CDR1 SEHNR, CDR2 FQNEAQ (reference sequence). CDR3 DNA sequence: TGTGCCAGCAGCCCTCCGGGGGGCTACTATGGCTACACCTTC. Encoded protein: CASSPPGGYYGYTF.

V is TRBV21-1 and J is TRBJ2-2; TRBD1 is the table's D call and was not checked against the DNA. TRBV21-1 is listed as a pseudogene. This CDR3 region has 15 residues. For the CDR3, the DNA is TGTGCCAGCAGCAAGGGCAGGGTGGGTTCCGGGGAGCTGTTTTTT. Protein product: CASSKGRVGSGELFF.

This clone was counted a few times. The chain joins TRBV5-5 to TRBJ2-7; possible D gene TRBD1, 6 bases. This CDR3 contains 14 residues. Trimming took off 0 bases at V and 8 bases at J, with 15 bases between the two ends. The germline V gene has CDR1 SGHKS and CDR2 YYEKEE (reference sequence). This CDR3 is CASSLVSRGKKQYF. For the CDR3, the DNA is TGTGCCAGCAGCTTGGTTTCAAGGGGGAAGAAGCAGTACTTC.

The chain combines TRBV11-2 with TRBJ1-1; D possibly corresponds to TRBD1 (5 bases). With 6 bases removed from V and 1 base from J, the gap between germline ends came to 9 bases. Germline V gives CDR1 SGHAT, CDR2 FQNNGV. The CDR3 has 13 amino acids. CDR3 nucleotides: TGTGCCAGCAGTAGGGGTCGGAACACTGAAGCTTTCTTT. Its translation: CASSRGRNTEAFF.

V is TRBV7-6 and J is TRBJ2-5; TRBD1 agrees at 8 bases. Gene TRBJ2-7 matches the end of the DNA better, so the J call may be wrong. Germline CDR1 is SGHVS and CDR2 is FNYEAQ. The CDR3 length is 17 residues. This CDR3 reads CASSLDRPGGKDYEQYF. The CDR3, as DNA: TGTGCCAGCAGCTTAGACAGGCCAGGGGGCAAAGATTACGAGCAGTACTTC.

The chain carries TRBV5-1 and TRBJ2-7; D possibly corresponds to TRBD1 (6 bases). CDR1 SGHRS and CDR2 YFSETQ come from the germline V gene. The V end was cut by 7 bases, the J end by 0 bases, with 20 bases between. This CDR3 is 16 amino acids long. The CDR3 protein is CASSGQPRSSSYEQYF. CDR3 DNA sequence: TGCGCCAGCTCCGGACAGCCTAGATCTAGCTCCTACGAGCAGTACTTC.

The chain is built from TRBV11-1 and TRBJ2-1; the D is unclear. Germline V gene lookup returns CDR1 SGHAT and CDR2 FQDESV (reference sequence). V lost 4 bases to trimming and J lost 0 bases, with 10 bases between them. The CDR3 runs to 15 residues. For the CDR3, the DNA is TGTGCCAGCAGCTCCGACTTGGGCTCCTACAATGAGCAGTTCTTC. Translating it yields CASSSDLGSYNEQFF.

The rearrangement uses TRBV5-8 and TRBJ2-7; D might be TRBD1 (6 bases). CDR3 size: 14 residues. CDR1 and CDR2 (germline): SGHTS, YDEGEE. Trimming pared 4 bases from V and 1 base from J, leaving 12 bases between. The CDR3 region is CASSLDQGSYEQYF. The CDR3 nucleotides read TGTGCCAGCAGCCTGGATCAGGGGTCCTACGAGCAGTACTTC.

This clone has only one observation. The V gene is TRBV5-1, the J gene TRBJ1-2; possibly TRBD1 for D (6 bases). Trimming shortened V by 5 bases and J by 6 bases, and 14 bases separated the two germline ends. Germline CDR1 SGHRS, CDR2 YFSETQ. The CDR3 is 13 residues long. The CDR3 protein is CASRTGGGDGYTF. The DNA of the CDR3 is TGCGCCAGCAGGACCGGCGGGGGCGATGGCTACACCTTC.

V and J are TRBV5-1 and TRBJ2-3, with TRBD2 matching 11 bases. Germline assignment: CDR1 SGHRS and CDR2 YFSETQ. The CDR3 has 15 residues. V was clipped by 1 base and J by 6 bases; unmatched bases: 4. CDR3 region: CASSLLAGGPDTQYF. CDR3 DNA sequence: TGCGCCAGCAGCTTGTTAGCGGGGGGGCCGGATACGCAGTATTTT.

This clone has only a few counts. Other DNA variants within this sample encode the same CDR3. The chain is built from TRBV18 and TRBJ2-3; 7 bases are a match to TRBD1. J lost 5 bases, V lost 1 base, and 3 bases had no gene match. The CDR3 loop spans 14 amino acids. Germline CDR1 reads KGHSH; CDR2 reads LQKENI. The CDR3 reads CASSPQGAGDTQYF. In DNA form, the CDR3 reads TGTGCCAGCTCACCACAGGGGGCTGGAGATACGCAGTATTTT.

This clone was observed a single time. This chain connects TRBV11-2 to TRBJ2-5, with TRBD2 identical over 11 bases. There are 15 residues in the CDR3. In germline, CDR1 is SGHAT, CDR2 FQNNGV. V shed 1 base, J shed 6 bases, and the junction held 4 bases outside the gene matches. CDR3 DNA: TGTGCCAGCAGCTTAGTGGGACTAGCGGTACAGACCCAGTACTTC. Its protein product is CASSLVGLAVQTQYF.

CDR3 residues: CASSLGGTEKLFF. In DNA form, the CDR3 reads TGCGCCAGCAGCTTAGGAGGGACTGAAAAACTGTTTTTT. The V call is TRBV5-1, the J call TRBJ1-4; TRBD1 might be the D (5 bases). Germline assignment: CDR1 SGHRS and CDR2 YFSETQ. The CDR3 loop spans 13 amino acids. Trimming removed 2 bases at V and 7 bases at J, with 9 bases between.

The gene calls are TRBV6-5 and TRBJ2-7; 8 bases map to TRBD2. V dropped 6 bases and J dropped 3; count of bases not matched to a gene: 7. Germline V CDR1 and CDR2: MNHEY, SVGAGI. The CDR3 sequence is 14 residues long. The CDR3 region is CASRRSGGFYEQYF. CDR3 nucleotides: TGTGCCAGCAGGAGAAGCGGGGGCTTCTACGAGCAGTACTTC.

V gene TRBV25-1 combines with J gene TRBJ1-1; TRBD1 matches at 7 bases. CDR3 length: 12 residues. Germline CDR1 and CDR2: MGHDK and SYGVNS. V lost 6 bases and J lost 11; bases outside the gene matches: 9. The CDR3 protein is CASSLTGVGAFF. The DNA of the CDR3 is TGTGCCAGCAGCCTTACAGGGGTGGGGGCTTTCTTT.

The CDR3 nucleotides are TGTGCCAGCAATGGGGAGCTTCCAGATACGCAGTATTTT. Its protein product is CASNGELPDTQYF. This chain joins TRBV28 and TRBJ2-3; D is possibly TRBD2 (5 bases). Deletions cut 7 bases from V and 4 bases from J, with 12 bases between. This CDR3 spans 13 amino acids. Germline CDR1 reads MDHEN; CDR2 reads SYDVKM.

The chain carries TRBV5-4 and TRBJ1-4; unclear D gene. Germline-derived CDR1 and CDR2 are SGHNT and YYREEE (reference sequence). Trimming removed 1 base at V and 0 bases at J, with 7 bases between. The CDR3 contains 15 residues. CDR3 bases: TGTGCCAGCAGCTTGTTCCCGGCAACTAATGAAAAACTGTTTTTT. Translation: CASSLFPATNEKLFF. The full variable domain, with the rest looked up from reference TRBV5-4 and TRBJ1-4, is ETGVTQSPTHLIKTRGQQVTLRCSSQSGHNTVSWYQQALGQGPQFIFQYYREEENGRGNFPPRFSGLQFPNYSSELNVNALELDDSALYLCASSLFPATNEKLFFGSGTQLSVL.

The rearrangement joins TRBV6-1 to TRBJ1-1, with D hard to call. Germline V CDR1 and CDR2: MNHNS, SASEGT. Trimming cost V 4 bases and J 4 bases, with 16 bases left between them. This CDR3 has 15 amino acids. The CDR3 DNA sequence: TGTGCCAGCAGTGCGCGGGAAACCGGAGGCACTGAAGCTTTCTTT. Amino acids: CASSARETGGTEAFF.

This clone was counted once. The rearrangement links TRBV7-2 to TRBJ2-5; TRBD2 might be the D (6 bases). This CDR3 is 13 amino acids long. V was cut by 5 bases and J by 5 bases, with 12 bases left in between. CDR1 is SGHTA, CDR2 FQGNSA, per germline. The CDR3 DNA is TGTGCCAGCAGCCCCGGGGGTACGGAGACCCAGTACTTC. This translates into CASSPGGTETQYF. The full variable domain, rest sourced from reference TRBV7-2 and TRBJ2-5, is GAGVSQSPSNKVTEKGKDVELRCDPISGHTALYWYRQSLGQGLEFLIYFQGNSAPDKSGLPSDRFSAERTGGSVSTLTIQRTQQEDSAVYLCASSPGGTETQYFGPGTRLLVL.

This sequence joins TRBV28 and TRBJ2-7; D is possibly TRBD2 (6 bases). V lost 5 bases to trimming and J lost 5 bases, with 13 bases between them. The CDR3 has 13 amino acids. Germline V gene data show CDR1 as MDHEN and CDR2 as SYDVKM. In DNA form, the CDR3 reads TGTGCCAGCAGTCCCGGGAGTCTCCACGAGCAGTACTTC. Its protein product is CASSPGSLHEQYF.

The J gene is TRBJ1-3, the V gene TRBV7-6; D gene unclear. The germline V gene encodes CDR1 SGHVS and CDR2 FNYEAQ. V gave up 5 bases and J gave up 2 bases, with 10 bases separating them. This CDR3 is 14 amino acids long. The CDR3 DNA is TGTGCCAGCAGCCAGGACTCCACTGGAAACACCATATATTTT. Translation: CASSQDSTGNTIYF.

Only a few counts were recorded for this clone. The chain combines TRBV19 with TRBJ2-7; D possibly corresponds to TRBD1 (6 bases). Trimming left V 6 bases short and J 6 bases short, with 12 bases between. Germline V CDR1 and CDR2: LNHDA, SQIVND (reference sequence). This CDR3 comprises 12 residues. CDR3 coding DNA: TGTGCCAGTAGCTTACAGGGATTCGAGCAGTACTTC. It specifies CASSLQGFEQYF.

The chain recombines TRBV5-6 with TRBJ1-1, with D unclear. V was shortened by 0 bases and J by 1 base, with 7 bases between the two germline ends. The CDR3 has 14 amino acids. CDR1 and CDR2 (germline): SGHDT, YYEEEE. The CDR3 nucleotides are TGTGCCAGCAGCTTGGGAAGGAGGAACACTGAAGCTTTCTTT. Translated: CASSLGRRNTEAFF.

The V and J genes are TRBV27 and TRBJ2-2; D is undetermined. Trimming stripped 3 bases from V and 7 bases from J, with 12 bases between. Germline CDR1 MNHEY, CDR2 SMNVEV (reference sequence). This CDR3 spans 14 amino acids. CDR3 region: CASSFGTVIGELFF. The CDR3 bases are TGTGCCAGCAGTTTTGGCACAGTTATCGGGGAGCTGTTTTTT.